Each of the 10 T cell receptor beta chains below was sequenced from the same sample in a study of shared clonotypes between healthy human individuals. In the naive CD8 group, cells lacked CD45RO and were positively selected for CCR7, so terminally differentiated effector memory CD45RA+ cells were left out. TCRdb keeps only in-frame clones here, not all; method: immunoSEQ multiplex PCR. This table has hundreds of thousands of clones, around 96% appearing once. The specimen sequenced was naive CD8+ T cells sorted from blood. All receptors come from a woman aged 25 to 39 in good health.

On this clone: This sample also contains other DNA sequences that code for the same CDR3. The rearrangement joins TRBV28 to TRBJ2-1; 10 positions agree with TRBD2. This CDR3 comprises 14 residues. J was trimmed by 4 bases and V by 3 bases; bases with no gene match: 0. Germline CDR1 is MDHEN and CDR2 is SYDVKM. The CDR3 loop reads CASSLTSGYNEQFF. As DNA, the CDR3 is TGTGCCAGCAGTTTGACTAGCGGGTACAATGAGCAGTTCTTC. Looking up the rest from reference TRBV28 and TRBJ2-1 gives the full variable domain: DVKVTQSSRYLVKRTGEKVFLECVQDMDHENMFWYRQDPGLGLRLIYFSYDVKMKEKGDIPEGYSVSREKKERFSLILESASTNQTSMYLCASSLTSGYNEQFFGPGTRLTVL.

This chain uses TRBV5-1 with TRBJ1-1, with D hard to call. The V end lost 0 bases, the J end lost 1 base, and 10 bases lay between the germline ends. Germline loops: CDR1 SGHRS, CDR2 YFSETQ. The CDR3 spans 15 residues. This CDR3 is CASSLAGSWNTEAFF. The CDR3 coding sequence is TGCGCCAGCAGCTTGGCCGGCAGCTGGAACACTGAAGCTTTCTTT.

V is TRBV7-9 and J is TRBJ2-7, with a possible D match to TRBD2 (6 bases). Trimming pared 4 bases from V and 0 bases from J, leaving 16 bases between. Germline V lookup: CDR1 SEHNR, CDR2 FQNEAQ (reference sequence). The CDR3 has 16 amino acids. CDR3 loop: CASSSKKGTFSYEQYF. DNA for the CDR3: TGTGCCAGCAGCTCAAAAAAGGGGACTTTCTCCTACGAGCAGTACTTC.

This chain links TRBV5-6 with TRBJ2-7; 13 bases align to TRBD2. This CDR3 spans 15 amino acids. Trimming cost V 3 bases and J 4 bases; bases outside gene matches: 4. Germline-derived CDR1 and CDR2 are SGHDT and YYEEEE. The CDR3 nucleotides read TGTGCCAGCAGCTCCGGGACTAGCGGGGAATACGAGCAGTACTTC. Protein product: CASSSGTSGEYEQYF.

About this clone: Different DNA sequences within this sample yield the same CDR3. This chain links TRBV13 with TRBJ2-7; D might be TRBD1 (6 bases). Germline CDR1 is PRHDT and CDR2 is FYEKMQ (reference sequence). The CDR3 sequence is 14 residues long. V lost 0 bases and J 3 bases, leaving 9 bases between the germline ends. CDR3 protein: CASSLGQGGYEQYF. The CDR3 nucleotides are TGTGCCAGCAGCTTAGGACAAGGGGGCTACGAGCAGTACTTC. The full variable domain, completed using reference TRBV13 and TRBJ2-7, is AAGVIQSPRHLIKEKRETATLKCYPIPRHDTVYWYQQGPGQDPQFLISFYEKMQSDKGSIPDRFSAQQFSDYHSELNMSSLELGDSALYFCASSLGQGGYEQYFGPGTRLTVT.

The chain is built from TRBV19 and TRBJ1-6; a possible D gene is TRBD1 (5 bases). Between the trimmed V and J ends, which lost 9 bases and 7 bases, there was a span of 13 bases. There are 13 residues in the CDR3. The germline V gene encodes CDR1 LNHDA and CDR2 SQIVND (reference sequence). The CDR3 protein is CASETGENSPLHF. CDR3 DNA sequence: TGTGCCAGCGAAACAGGAGAAAATTCACCCCTCCACTTT.

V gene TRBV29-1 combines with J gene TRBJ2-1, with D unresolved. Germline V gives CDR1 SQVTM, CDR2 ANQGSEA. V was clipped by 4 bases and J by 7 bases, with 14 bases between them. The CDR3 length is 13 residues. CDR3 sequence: CSVVVRTKNEQFF. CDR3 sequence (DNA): TGCAGCGTTGTAGTGAGAACTAAGAATGAGCAGTTCTTC.

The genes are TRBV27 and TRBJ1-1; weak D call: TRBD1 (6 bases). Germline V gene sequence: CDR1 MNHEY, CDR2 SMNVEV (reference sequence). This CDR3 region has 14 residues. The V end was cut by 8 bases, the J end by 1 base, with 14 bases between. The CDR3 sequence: CASYPGGSNTEAFF. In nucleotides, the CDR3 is TGTGCCAGCTACCCCGGGGGCTCGAACACTGAAGCTTTCTTT.

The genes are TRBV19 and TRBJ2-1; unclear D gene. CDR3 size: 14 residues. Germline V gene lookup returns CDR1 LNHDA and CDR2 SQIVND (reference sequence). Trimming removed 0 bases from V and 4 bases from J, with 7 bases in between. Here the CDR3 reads CASSIELGYNEQFF. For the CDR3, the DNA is TGTGCCAGTAGTATAGAACTCGGGTACAATGAGCAGTTCTTC.

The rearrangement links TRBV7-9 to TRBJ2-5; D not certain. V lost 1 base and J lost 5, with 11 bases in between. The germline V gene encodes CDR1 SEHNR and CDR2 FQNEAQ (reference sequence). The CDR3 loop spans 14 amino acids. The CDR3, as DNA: TGTGCCAGCAGCTTAGTATCCCCGCGGGAGACCCAGTACTTC. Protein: CASSLVSPRETQYF.